Listed below are T cell receptor beta chains from one sample, sequenced in a study of blood T cells in healthy people across ages. MiXCR was run by TCRdb on the 5' RACE reads, yielding one entry per CDR3 protein. The data contain 450,000 to 700,000 distinct CDR3 sequences, 27% of them singletons. Sequencing was carried out using blood. All receptors derive from a woman between 70 and 85 years old in good health. Each CDR3 is given with its conserved first and last residue. A D gene is named only where the DNA matches it firmly. Clone size, where shown, is once, few, many, or a class for clones that have expanded.

D gene	J gene	V gene	clone size	CDR3 protein	CDR3 DNA
TRBD2	TRBJ2-1	TRBV20-1	few	CSALWASGDSEQFF	TGCAGTGCCCTCTGGGCTAGCGGGGATTCTGAGCAGTTCTTC
TRBD1	TRBJ1-5	TRBV7-6	NA	CASSLVRTGEPQHF	TGTGCCAGCAGCTTAGTGAGGACAGGGGAGCCCCAGCATTTT
NA	TRBJ1-6	TRBV28	NA	CASRQSSYNSPLHF	TGTGCCAGCAGACAAAGCTCCTATAATTCACCCCTCCACTTT
TRBD2	TRBJ2-7	TRBV29-1	NA	CSVNSGTSNEQYF	TGCAGCGTTAATTCCGGGACTAGCAACGAGCAGTACTTC
TRBD2	TRBJ2-3	TRBV20-1	NA	CSAFGPGTSGGATDTQYF	TGCAGTGCTTTTGGCCCGGGGACTAGCGGGGGGGCAACAGATACGCAGTATTTT
TRBD1	TRBJ2-6	TRBV7-2	few	CASRRTGDGANVLTF	TGTGCCAGCAGGCGGACAGGGGATGGGGCCAACGTCCTGACTTTC
TRBD1	TRBJ1-1	TRBV4-2	NA	CASSQVQGQGASEAFF	TGTGCCAGCAGCCAAGTACAGGGACAGGGGGCCTCTGAAGCTTTCTTT
NA	TRBJ2-4	TRBV12-3/TRBV12-4	NA	CASSWSALGVQYF	TGTGCCAGCAGTTGGAGCGCCTTAGGCGTTCAGTACTTC
NA	TRBJ2-5	TRBV14	few	CASSRDRAQETQYF	TGTGCCAGCAGCCGAGACAGAGCTCAAGAGACCCAGTACTTC
NA	TRBJ2-1	TRBV7-2	NA	CASSPQGLSYNEQFF	TGTGCCAGCAGCCCCCAGGGCCTTTCCTACAATGAGCAGTTCTTC
NA	TRBJ2-1	TRBV4-3	few	CASSQDRGIGTEQFF	TGCGCCAGCAGCCAAGACAGGGGCATAGGGACTGAGCAGTTCTTC
NA	TRBJ1-2	TRBV4-3	few	CASSQVYPGYGYTF	TGCGCCAGCAGCCAAGTCTACCCAGGCTATGGCTACACCTTC
NA	TRBJ2-4	TRBV20-1	few	CSAKRPGRNIQYF	TGCAGTGCTAAGCGCCCAGGAAGGAACATTCAGTACTTC
NA	TRBJ1-2	TRBV6-5	NA	CASSSLTAGNYGYTF	TGTGCCAGCAGTTCCCTGACAGCCGGTAACTATGGCTACACCTTC
TRBD1	TRBJ2-4	TRBV20-1	NA	CSAHQTGENIQYF	TGCAGTGCTCACCAGACAGGGGAAAACATTCAGTACTTC
NA	TRBJ1-2	TRBV6-5	few	CASSYVQGLANYGYTF	TGTGCCAGCAGTTACGTACAGGGCCTTGCTAACTATGGCTACACCTTC
TRBD2	TRBJ2-5	TRBV6-5	few	CASSWTGTKQETQYF	TGTGCCAGCAGTTGGACCGGGACTAAACAAGAGACCCAGTACTTC
NA	TRBJ1-2	TRBV5-1	few	CASSLDLPRIDGYTF	TGCGCCAGCAGCTTGGATCTGCCACGGATCGATGGCTACACCTTC
TRBD1	TRBJ2-6	TRBV10-3	NA	CAISANNRGNSGANVLTF	TGTGCCATCAGTGCCAATAACAGGGGGAACTCTGGGGCCAACGTCCTGACTTTC
NA	TRBJ1-1	TRBV11-2	NA	CASGGSANTEAFF	TGTGCCAGCGGGGGCAGCGCAAACACTGAAGCTTTCTTT
TRBD1	TRBJ1-4	TRBV12-3/TRBV12-4	NA	CASTTGSPEKLFF	TGTGCCAGCACGACAGGGTCTCCTGAAAAACTGTTTTTT
NA	TRBJ2-7	TRBV7-8	NA	CASSLDRVTAYEQYF	TGTGCCAGCAGCTTAGACAGGGTTACCGCCTACGAGCAGTACTTC
TRBD1	TRBJ1-4	TRBV2	NA	CASTPQGATNEKLFF	TGTGCCAGCACCCCTCAGGGGGCAACTAATGAAAAACTGTTTTTT
NA	TRBJ2-5	TRBV20-1	few	CSAKDYPTETQYF	TGCAGTGCTAAGGACTATCCCACAGAGACCCAGTACTTC
TRBD1	TRBJ1-4	TRBV20-1	few	CSAPGQDNEKLFF	TGCAGTGCGCCTGGACAGGATAATGAAAAACTGTTTTTT
NA	TRBJ2-5	TRBV20-1	NA	CSARGSWGETQYF	TGCAGTGCTCGAGGGTCCTGGGGGGAGACCCAGTACTTC
TRBD1	TRBJ1-2	TRBV6-1	NA	CASSAGQGSYGYTF	TGTGCCAGCAGTGCGGGACAGGGGAGCTATGGCTACACCTTC